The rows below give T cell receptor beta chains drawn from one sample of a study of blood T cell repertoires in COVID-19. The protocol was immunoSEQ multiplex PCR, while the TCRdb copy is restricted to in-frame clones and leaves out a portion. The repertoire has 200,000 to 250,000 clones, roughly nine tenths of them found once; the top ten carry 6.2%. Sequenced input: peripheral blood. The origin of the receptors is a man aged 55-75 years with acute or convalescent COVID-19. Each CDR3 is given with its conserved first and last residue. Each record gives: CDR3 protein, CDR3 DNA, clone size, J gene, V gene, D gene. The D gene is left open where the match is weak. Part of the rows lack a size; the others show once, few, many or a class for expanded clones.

cdr3_aa: CASSFQQETQYF
cdr3_nt: TGTGCCAGCAGTTTTCAACAAGAGACCCAGTACTTC
clone_size: few
j_call: TRBJ2-5
v_call: TRBV6-2/TRBV6-3
d_call: NA

cdr3_aa: CASSVAPSVYNEQFF
cdr3_nt: TGTGCCAGCAGCGTAGCTCCCAGCGTTTACAATGAGCAGTTCTTC
clone_size: NA
j_call: TRBJ2-1
v_call: TRBV9
d_call: NA

cdr3_aa: CASSTRPQGGEKLFF
cdr3_nt: TGTGCCAGCAGCACGCGCCCCCAAGGAGGTGAAAAACTGTTTTTT
clone_size: NA
j_call: TRBJ1-4
v_call: TRBV4-2
d_call: NA

cdr3_aa: CASRDPAGSLNYGYTF
cdr3_nt: TGTGCCAGCCGTGATCCAGCGGGGTCCCTTAACTATGGCTACACCTTC
clone_size: NA
j_call: TRBJ1-2
v_call: TRBV28
d_call: NA

cdr3_aa: CASGGIEGNTIYF
cdr3_nt: TGTGCCAGCGGGGGGATTGAGGGAAACACCATATATTTT
clone_size: NA
j_call: TRBJ1-3
v_call: TRBV27
d_call: NA

cdr3_aa: CASSSPSGQGMAFF
cdr3_nt: TGTGCCAGCAGTTCGCCCTCGGGACAGGGGATGGCTTTCTTT
clone_size: NA
j_call: TRBJ1-1
v_call: TRBV28
d_call: TRBD1

cdr3_aa: CASGSSRTGDMNTEAFF
cdr3_nt: TGTGCTAGTGGTTCCTCAAGGACAGGGGACATGAACACTGAAGCTTTCTTT
clone_size: NA
j_call: TRBJ1-1
v_call: TRBV12-5
d_call: TRBD1

cdr3_aa: CASSSRLGGRGPDTQYF
cdr3_nt: TGTGCCAGCAGTTCCCGTTTGGGCGGGAGGGGTCCAGATACGCAGTATTTT
clone_size: NA
j_call: TRBJ2-3
v_call: TRBV28
d_call: TRBD2

cdr3_aa: CATRTSGSYEQYF
cdr3_nt: TGTGCCACCAGGACTAGCGGGAGCTACGAGCAGTACTTC
clone_size: NA
j_call: TRBJ2-7
v_call: TRBV6-5
d_call: TRBD2

cdr3_aa: CASSMSTDTQYF
cdr3_nt: TGTGCCAGCAGTATGTCAACAGATACGCAGTATTTT
clone_size: once
j_call: TRBJ2-3
v_call: TRBV6-5
d_call: NA

cdr3_aa: CASRPRGGTYNEQFF
cdr3_nt: TGTGCCAGCAGGCCAAGGGGGGGGACCTACAATGAGCAGTTCTTC
clone_size: NA
j_call: TRBJ2-1
v_call: TRBV11-3
d_call: NA

cdr3_aa: CASSEASRQGAGGELFF
cdr3_nt: TGTGCCAGCAGTGAAGCGAGTAGGCAGGGGGCTGGCGGGGAGCTGTTTTTT
clone_size: few
j_call: TRBJ2-2
v_call: TRBV6-1
d_call: TRBD1

cdr3_aa: CASSLDSRDYGYTF
cdr3_nt: TGTGCCAGCAGCTTGGACAGTCGTGACTATGGCTACACCTTC
clone_size: NA
j_call: TRBJ1-2
v_call: TRBV5-4
d_call: NA

cdr3_aa: CASSFRPGDLNEKLFF
cdr3_nt: TGTGCCAGCAGCTTTAGACCGGGGGATCTTAATGAAAAACTGTTTTTT
clone_size: NA
j_call: TRBJ1-4
v_call: TRBV11-2
d_call: NA

cdr3_aa: CASSFRDRALREQFF
cdr3_nt: TGCGCCAGCAGCTTTAGGGACAGGGCCCTACGGGAGCAGTTCTTC
clone_size: NA
j_call: TRBJ2-1
v_call: TRBV5-1
d_call: TRBD1

cdr3_aa: CASSLGGRDQPQHF
cdr3_nt: TGTGCCAGCAGCTTAGGGGGGCGCGATCAGCCCCAGCATTTT
clone_size: NA
j_call: TRBJ1-5
v_call: TRBV7-9
d_call: NA

cdr3_aa: CASSSTIGYNEQFF
cdr3_nt: TGCGCCAGCAGCTCAACTATAGGCTACAATGAGCAGTTCTTC
clone_size: NA
j_call: TRBJ2-1
v_call: TRBV5-1
d_call: NA

cdr3_aa: CASREELITDTQYF
cdr3_nt: TGTGCCAGCAGAGAGGAACTGATCACAGATACGCAGTATTTT
clone_size: NA
j_call: TRBJ2-3
v_call: TRBV6-4
d_call: NA

cdr3_aa: CASSLELGGTEAFF
cdr3_nt: TGTGCCAGCAGCTTAGAATTGGGGGGGACTGAAGCTTTCTTT
clone_size: NA
j_call: TRBJ1-1
v_call: TRBV11-3
d_call: NA

cdr3_aa: CASSQTDILNTEAFF
cdr3_nt: TGTGCCAGCTCTCAGACAGATATATTGAACACTGAAGCTTTCTTT
clone_size: NA
j_call: TRBJ1-1
v_call: TRBV28
d_call: NA

cdr3_aa: CSASRQGHEQYF
cdr3_nt: TGCAGTGCTAGTCGACAGGGACACGAGCAGTACTTC
clone_size: few
j_call: TRBJ2-7
v_call: TRBV20-1
d_call: TRBD1

cdr3_aa: CASGEGGGFMNTEAFF
cdr3_nt: TGTGCCAGTGGAGAGGGTGGCGGATTCATGAACACTGAAGCTTTCTTT
clone_size: NA
j_call: TRBJ1-1
v_call: TRBV19
d_call: NA

cdr3_aa: CAISPISGRSSYEQYF
cdr3_nt: TGTGCCATCAGCCCTATTAGCGGAAGGAGCTCCTACGAGCAGTACTTC
clone_size: few
j_call: TRBJ2-7
v_call: TRBV10-3
d_call: NA

cdr3_aa: CSAQRTGGEGTEAFF
cdr3_nt: TGCAGCGCCCAACGGACAGGGGGCGAGGGCACTGAAGCTTTCTTT
clone_size: NA
j_call: TRBJ1-1
v_call: TRBV29-1
d_call: TRBD1

cdr3_aa: CASSYSMASFSYEQYF
cdr3_nt: TGTGCCAGCAGTTACTCAATGGCATCGTTTTCCTACGAGCAGTACTTC
clone_size: few
j_call: TRBJ2-7
v_call: TRBV6-5
d_call: NA

cdr3_aa: CASSVVGTGENIQYF
cdr3_nt: TGTGCCAGCAGCGTAGTTGGGACAGGGGAAAACATTCAGTACTTC
clone_size: NA
j_call: TRBJ2-4
v_call: TRBV9
d_call: TRBD1

cdr3_aa: CASSWTGASTDTQYF
cdr3_nt: TGTGCCAGCTCCTGGACAGGGGCTAGCACAGATACGCAGTATTTT
clone_size: NA
j_call: TRBJ2-3
v_call: TRBV18
d_call: TRBD1

cdr3_aa: CASSPYRATGFANYGYTF
cdr3_nt: TGTGCCAGCAGCCCGTACCGCGCTACAGGGTTTGCTAACTATGGCTACACCTTC
clone_size: few
j_call: TRBJ1-2
v_call: TRBV7-6
d_call: NA

cdr3_aa: CASSAPGRANYGYTF
cdr3_nt: TGTGCCAGCAGCGCCCCTGGGCGGGCTAACTATGGCTACACCTTC
clone_size: NA
j_call: TRBJ1-2
v_call: TRBV4-2
d_call: NA

cdr3_aa: CASSLDTGTGELFF
cdr3_nt: TGCGCCAGCAGCTTGGACACAGGGACCGGGGAGCTGTTTTTT
clone_size: NA
j_call: TRBJ2-2
v_call: TRBV5-1
d_call: NA

cdr3_aa: CASSSRDRVPGELFF
cdr3_nt: TGTGCCAGCAGCAGCCGGGACAGGGTTCCCGGGGAGCTGTTTTTT
clone_size: NA
j_call: TRBJ2-2
v_call: TRBV13
d_call: TRBD1

cdr3_aa: CASSGRDTAYEQYF
cdr3_nt: TGTGCCAGCAGCGGTCGGGACACCGCCTACGAGCAGTACTTC
clone_size: few
j_call: TRBJ2-7
v_call: TRBV9
d_call: NA

cdr3_aa: CASGQSISNSPLHF
cdr3_nt: TGTGCCAGCGGTCAAAGTATAAGCAATTCACCCCTCCACTTT
clone_size: few
j_call: TRBJ1-6
v_call: TRBV28
d_call: NA

cdr3_aa: CAISGTAYGYTF
cdr3_nt: TGTGCCATCAGTGGGACAGCCTATGGCTACACCTTC
clone_size: NA
j_call: TRBJ1-2
v_call: TRBV10-3
d_call: NA

cdr3_aa: CASSQDLGNTEAFF
cdr3_nt: TGCGCCAGCAGCCAAGATCTGGGCAACACTGAAGCTTTCTTT
clone_size: NA
j_call: TRBJ1-1
v_call: TRBV4-1
d_call: NA

cdr3_aa: CASSHRGIGEGEKLFF
cdr3_nt: TGTGCCAGCAGCCACAGAGGTATAGGGGAGGGTGAAAAACTGTTTTTT
clone_size: few
j_call: TRBJ1-4
v_call: TRBV3-1/TRBV3-2
d_call: NA